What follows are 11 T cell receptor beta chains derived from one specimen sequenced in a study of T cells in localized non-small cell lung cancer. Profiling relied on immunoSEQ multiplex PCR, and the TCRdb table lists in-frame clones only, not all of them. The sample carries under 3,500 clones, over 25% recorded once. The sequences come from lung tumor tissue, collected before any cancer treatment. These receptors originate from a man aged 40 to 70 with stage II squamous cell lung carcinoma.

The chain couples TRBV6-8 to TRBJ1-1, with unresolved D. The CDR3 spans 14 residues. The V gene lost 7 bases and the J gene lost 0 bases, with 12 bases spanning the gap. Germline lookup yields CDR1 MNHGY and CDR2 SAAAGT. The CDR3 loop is CASNRPALNTEAFF. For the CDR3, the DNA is TGTGCCAGCAACCGACCAGCCTTGAACACTGAAGCTTTCTTT.

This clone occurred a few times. CDR3 sequence: CASSQGQGSSYEQYF. CDR3 DNA sequence: TGCGCCAGCAGCCAGGGACAGGGGAGCTCCTACGAGCAGTACTTC. The rearrangement uses TRBV4-1 and TRBJ2-7; 10 bases map to TRBD1. This CDR3 has 15 amino acids. The V gene end was trimmed by 3 bases and the J gene end by 0 bases; junction bases not matched to a gene: 2. Germline lookup yields CDR1 MGHRA and CDR2 YSYEKL.

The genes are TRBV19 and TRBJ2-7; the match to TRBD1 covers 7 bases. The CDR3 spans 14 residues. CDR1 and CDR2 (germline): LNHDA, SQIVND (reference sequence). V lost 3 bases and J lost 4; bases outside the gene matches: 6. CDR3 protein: CASSIGTAHYEQYF. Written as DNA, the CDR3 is TGTGCCAGTAGTATCGGGACAGCACATTACGAGCAGTACTTC.

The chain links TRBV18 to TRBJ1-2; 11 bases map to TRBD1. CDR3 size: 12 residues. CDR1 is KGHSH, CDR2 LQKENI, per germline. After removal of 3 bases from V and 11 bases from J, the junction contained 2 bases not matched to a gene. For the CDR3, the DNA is TGTGCCAGCTCACCGGGACAGGGGGTATACACCTTC. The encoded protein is CASSPGQGVYTF.

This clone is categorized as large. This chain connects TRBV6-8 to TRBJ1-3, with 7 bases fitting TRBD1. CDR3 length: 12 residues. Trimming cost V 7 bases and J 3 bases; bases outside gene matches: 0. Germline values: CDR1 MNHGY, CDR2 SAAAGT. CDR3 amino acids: CASTGGGNTIYF. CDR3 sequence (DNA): TGTGCCAGCACAGGGGGTGGAAACACCATATATTTT.

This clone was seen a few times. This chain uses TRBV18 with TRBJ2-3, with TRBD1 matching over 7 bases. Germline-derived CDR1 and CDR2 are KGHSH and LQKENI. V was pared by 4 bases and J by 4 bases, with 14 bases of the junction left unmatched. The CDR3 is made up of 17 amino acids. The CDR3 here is CASSRATGQGVPDTQYF. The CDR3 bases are TGTGCCAGCTCACGGGCCACTGGGCAGGGGGTCCCAGATACGCAGTATTTT.

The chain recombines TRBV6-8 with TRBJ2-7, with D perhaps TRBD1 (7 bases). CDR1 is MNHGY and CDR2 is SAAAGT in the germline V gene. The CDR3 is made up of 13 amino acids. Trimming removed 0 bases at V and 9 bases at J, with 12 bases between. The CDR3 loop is CASSYSPQGGQYF. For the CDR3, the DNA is TGTGCCAGCAGTTACTCCCCCCAGGGGGGGCAGTACTTC.

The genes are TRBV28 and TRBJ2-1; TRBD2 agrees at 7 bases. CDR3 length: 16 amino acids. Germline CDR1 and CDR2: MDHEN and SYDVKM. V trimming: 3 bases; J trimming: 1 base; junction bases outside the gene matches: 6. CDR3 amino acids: CASSLPGGSSYNEQFF. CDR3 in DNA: TGTGCCAGCAGTTTGCCAGGCGGGAGTTCCTACAATGAGCAGTTCTTC.

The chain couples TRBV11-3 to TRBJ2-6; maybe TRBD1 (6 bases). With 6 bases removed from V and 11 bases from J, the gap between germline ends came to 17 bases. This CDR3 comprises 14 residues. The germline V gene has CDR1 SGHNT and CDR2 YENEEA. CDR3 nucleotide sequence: TGTGCCAGCAGTCGACTACAGGGTTGGCACGTCCTGACTTTC. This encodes CASSRLQGWHVLTF.

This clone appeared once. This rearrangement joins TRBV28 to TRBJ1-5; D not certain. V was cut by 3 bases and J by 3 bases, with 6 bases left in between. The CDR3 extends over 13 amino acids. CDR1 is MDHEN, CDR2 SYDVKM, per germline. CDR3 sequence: CASSFRNNQPQHF. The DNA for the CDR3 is TGTGCCAGCAGTTTCAGGAACAATCAGCCCCAGCATTTT.

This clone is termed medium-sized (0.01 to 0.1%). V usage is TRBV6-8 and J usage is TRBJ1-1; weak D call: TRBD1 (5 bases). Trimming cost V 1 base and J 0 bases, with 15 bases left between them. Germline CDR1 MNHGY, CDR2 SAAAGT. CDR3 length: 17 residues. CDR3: CASSYLAGPRLNTEAFF. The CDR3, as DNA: TGTGCCAGCAGTTACTTGGCAGGGCCCCGACTGAACACTGAAGCTTTCTTT.